The entry that follows covers one T cell receptor (beta chain) sequence. The entry originates in a study of blood T cell repertoires in COVID-19. Study overall: Samples taken during acute and convalescent COVID-19 were collected in the United States, Italy and Spain.

Measured with immunoSEQ multiplex PCR; TCRdb has only the in-frame clones, and not every one. This table holds fewer than 250,000 clones, around four fifths found once. The CDR3 sequence is 12 residues long. Trimming took 5 bases from V and 3 from J, leaving 7 bases between them. Germline V CDR1 and CDR2: MNHEY, SVGEGT. The sequence was obtained from a woman aged 45 to 65 who had been exposed to COVID-19. Sequencing used PBMCs or T cells enriched from blood (not recorded which). The chain uses TRBV6-2 or TRBV6-3 and TRBJ1-1; D gene ambiguous. The CDR3 bases are TGTGCCAGCAGTACGGGATACACTGAAGCTTTCTTT. It is translated as CASSTGYTEAFF.